This T cell receptor (beta chain) was recorded in a study of regulatory and conventional T cells in breast cancer (dated by TCRdb to the mid-2010s). Library construction relied on PCR. Sequencing was performed on a 454 GS FLX Titanium. TCRdb handled the public reads itself, with Q25 trimming in fastp and clone calling in MiXCR, and kept productive beta chains. Merged by CDR3 protein, the rows form single entries marked with the most common genes and DNA. The sample data list approximately 1,500 distinct CDR3 sequences, and 75% to 85% of these were observed just once. The ten top clones hold approximately 4.2% of the sample. Trimming removed 2 bases from V and 1 base from J; the gene matches leave 3 bases unexplained. In the germline V gene, CDR1 corresponds to MDHEN and CDR2 to SYDVKM. The CDR3 measures 15 amino acids from cysteine to phenylalanine. Kept here is only the CDR3 DNA, which spans 45 bases and is read in frame from base 1.

A word on this clonotype: No cognate antigen has been identified for it. Per-base qualities were not stored, and no clone one base away is much larger.

The receptor was isolated from a male donor in good health. The chain is encoded by TRBV28 joined to TRBJ2-3; TRBD2 lines up with 7 middle nucleotides. The sequenced sample consisted of regulatory T cells from blood. The CDR3 amino acid sequence is: CASSLPGGGTDTQYF. The bases read TGTGCCAGCAGTTTACCGGGGGGTGGCACAGATACGCAGTATTTT.